This T cell receptor beta chain was obtained from a study of HIV-infected patients and healthy controls. A single record per CDR3 protein comes from TCRdb applying MiXCR to the 5' RACE reads. The data hold about 67,000 distinct CDR3 sequences, with less than 20% observed a single time. This clonotype was obtained from a human donor in good health. The sample taken for sequencing was CD4+ T cells from blood.

CDR3 in amino acids: CASSPRANVDLETQYF. CDR3 bases: TGTGCCAGCAGCCCCCGGGCTAATGTGGATCTAGAGACCCAGTACTTC. The rearrangement joins TRBV7-8 to TRBJ2-5; D unclear. Germline V gene sequence: CDR1 SGHVS, CDR2 FQNEAQ. Trimming cost V 5 bases and J 4 bases, with 20 bases left between them. The CDR3 runs to 16 residues.